These 17 T cell receptor beta chains were all obtained from the same sample, sequenced in a study of blood T cell repertoires in COVID-19. The protocol was immunoSEQ multiplex PCR, while the TCRdb copy is restricted to in-frame clones and leaves out a portion. The top ten clones hold 2% to 2.5% of a sample with around 420,000 clones, roughly 87% of them seen once. Material for sequencing was PBMCs or T cells enriched from blood (not recorded which). These receptors were collected from a middle-aged woman with acute COVID-19.

This clone was recorded a few times. The genes are TRBV9 and TRBJ2-2; 7 nucleotides align to TRBD2. The CDR3 contains 15 residues. CDR1 is SGDLS, CDR2 YYNGEE, per germline. Unmatched junction bases numbered 7, after V lost 4 bases and J lost 4 bases. The CDR3 protein is CASSPVASGTGELFF. CDR3 bases: TGTGCCAGCAGCCCGGTTGCTAGCGGCACCGGGGAGCTGTTTTTT. The variable domain in full, with the rest retrieved from reference TRBV9 and TRBJ2-2, is DSGVTQTPKHLITATGQRVTLRCSPRSGDLSVYWYQQSLDQGLQFLIQYYNGEERAKGNILERFSAQQFPDLHSELNLSSLELGDSALYFCASSPVASGTGELFFGEGSRLTVL.

DNA of the CDR3: TGTGCCAGCAGATTGAACGATGGGACAAACACTGAAGCTTTCTTT. Protein product: CASRLNDGTNTEAFF. The chain recombines TRBV6-5 with TRBJ1-1; D might be TRBD1 (6 bases). The V gene's germline CDR1 is MNHEY and CDR2 SVGAGI. The V gene lost 6 bases and the J gene lost 2 bases, with 16 bases spanning the gap. The CDR3 spans 15 residues.

This chain joins TRBV5-1 and TRBJ1-1, with 9 bases matching TRBD1. With 4 bases clipped from V and 2 bases from J, the junction kept 6 bases outside the gene matches. The CDR3 consists of 15 residues. The V gene's germline CDR1 is SGHRS and CDR2 YFSETQ. CDR3 coding DNA: TGCGCCAGCAGCGAAAGGACAGGGGACAACACTGAAGCTTTCTTT. Its protein is CASSERTGDNTEAFF.

This clone was picked up a small number of times. The rearrangement uses TRBV4-1 and TRBJ1-2, with no clear D. This CDR3 is built from 14 residues. Germline V lookup: CDR1 MGHRA, CDR2 YSYEKL. V was pared by 0 bases and J by 4 bases, with 9 bases between. CDR3 DNA: TGCGCCAGCAGCCAAGATCCGAGGATCTATGGCTACACCTTC. This sequence encodes CASSQDPRIYGYTF.

This clone has a handful of counts. The chain links TRBV5-1 to TRBJ2-5; possibly TRBD2 for D (5 bases). CDR3 length: 14 residues. CDR1 is SGHRS, CDR2 YFSETQ, per germline. V shed 4 bases and J shed 1 base, with 11 bases lying between them. Here the CDR3 reads CASSPGSRQETQYF. CDR3 coding DNA: TGCGCCAGCAGCCCGGGGAGCCGCCAAGAGACCCAGTACTTC.

The CDR3 sequence: CASSPIPKTLLSQETQYF. CDR3 bases: TGTGCCAGTAGTCCCATTCCCAAAACCCTCCTAAGTCAAGAGACCCAGTACTTC. J is TRBJ2-5 and V is TRBV19; D is unresolved. The V end lost 5 bases, the J end lost 2 bases, and 24 bases lay between the germline ends. The CDR3 spans 18 residues. The germline V gene has CDR1 LNHDA and CDR2 SQIVND (reference sequence).

The rearrangement joins TRBV19 to TRBJ1-5, with 12 bases matching TRBD1. CDR1 is LNHDA, CDR2 SQIVND, per germline (reference sequence). The CDR3 runs to 15 residues. V was pared by 6 bases and J by 5 bases, with 5 bases of the junction left unmatched. This chain's CDR3 is CASSGTGGLHQPQHF. DNA for the CDR3: TGTGCCAGTAGCGGGACAGGGGGCCTCCATCAGCCCCAGCATTTT.

The genes are TRBV7-9 and TRBJ2-3; 9 bases fit TRBD2. The germline CDR1 and CDR2 sequences are SEHNR and FQNEAQ (reference sequence). After removal of 0 bases from V and 10 bases from J, the junction contained 5 bases not matched to a gene. The CDR3 is 14 residues long. Here the CDR3 DNA reads TGTGCCAGCAGCTTAGCGGGGACTAGCTCGGCGCAGTATTTT. As protein: CASSLAGTSSAQYF.

This chain joins TRBV27 and TRBJ1-2, with a possible D match to TRBD1 (5 bases). The CDR3 is 15 residues long. V was clipped by 4 bases and J by 4 bases, with 16 bases between them. The germline V gene has CDR1 MNHEY and CDR2 SMNVEV (reference sequence). The CDR3, as DNA: TGTGCCAGCAGTTCGGCCCACGGGGGGAGCTATGGCTACACCTTC. Its translation is CASSSAHGGSYGYTF.

J is TRBJ1-6 and V is TRBV3-1 (or the pseudogene TRBV3-2); D remains ambiguous. V was shortened by 5 bases and J by 10 bases, with 12 bases between the two germline ends. The germline V gene has CDR1 LGHDT and CDR2 YNNKEL (reference sequence). CDR3 length equals 13 residues. The CDR3 DNA reads TGTGCCAGCAGCTCAGGCTATCGATCACCCCTCCACTTT. Protein sequence: CASSSGYRSPLHF.

This chain links TRBV4-2 with TRBJ2-1; 12 bases fit TRBD2. Germline V gene data show CDR1 as LGHNA and CDR2 as YNFKEQ. V shed 3 bases and J 4 bases; nucleotides not matched to a gene: 4. CDR3 length equals 16 residues. The CDR3, as DNA: TGTGCCAGCAGCCAGGAAACTAGCGGGGGGTACAATGAGCAGTTCTTC. The encoded protein is CASSQETSGGYNEQFF.

Only one count was recorded for this clone. The DNA for the CDR3 is TGTGCCAGCAGCTTACCCTGGGTGGGGGGGCATCAAGAGACCCAGTACTTC. Residues: CASSLPWVGGHQETQYF. The chain combines TRBV11-2 with TRBJ2-5; maybe TRBD2 (7 bases). CDR1 is SGHAT, CDR2 FQNNGV, per germline. This CDR3 region has 17 residues. V gave up 2 bases and J gave up 2 bases, with 18 bases separating them.

This chain uses TRBV7-8 with TRBJ1-2; TRBD1 matches at 10 bases. The trim removed 5 bases at V and 8 bases at J, leaving 5 bases unmatched. CDR1 and CDR2 from the germline V gene are SGHVS and FQNEAQ. The CDR3 is 13 amino acids. CDR3 region: CASSPRDRGGYTF. Here the CDR3 DNA reads TGTGCCAGCAGCCCCCGGGACAGGGGAGGCTACACCTTC.

The rearrangement links TRBV30 to TRBJ1-4; D is undetermined. This CDR3 has 13 amino acids. Trimming removed 8 bases at V and 0 bases at J, with 10 bases between. Germline assignment: CDR1 GTSNPN and CDR2 SVGIG (reference sequence). The CDR3 is CAGQTPTNEKLFF. The CDR3, as DNA: TGTGCCGGCCAGACACCAACTAATGAAAAACTGTTTTTT. Full variable domain (outside the CDR3, taken from reference TRBV30 and TRBJ1-4): SQTIHQWPATLVQPVGSPLSLECTVEGTSNPNLYWYRQAAGRGLQLLFYSVGIGQISSEVPQNLSASRPQDRQFILSSKKLLLSDSGFYLCAGQTPTNEKLFFGSGTQLSVL.

The chain uses TRBV5-4 and TRBJ2-3, with 15 positions matching TRBD2. Germline trimming cut 4 bases from V and 2 bases from J; bases unmatched to any gene: 8. This CDR3 comprises 18 residues. Germline V lookup: CDR1 SGHNT, CDR2 YYREEE (reference sequence). This CDR3 reads CASSRGLAGGPNTDTQYF. In DNA, the CDR3 is TGTGCCAGCAGCAGGGGACTAGCGGGGGGCCCCAACACAGATACGCAGTATTTT.

The V and J genes are TRBV30 and TRBJ2-7, with TRBD2 as a possible D gene (7 bases). The germline CDR1 and CDR2 sequences are GTSNPN and SVGIG (reference sequence). Trimming cost V 4 bases and J 7 bases, with 14 bases left between them. The CDR3 sequence is 12 residues long. This CDR3 reads CAWKSGGYEQYF. CDR3 nucleotides: TGTGCCTGGAAATCGGGGGGCTATGAGCAGTACTTC.

The chain uses TRBV12-3 or TRBV12-4 and TRBJ1-1, with D perhaps matching TRBD1 (5 bases). Trimming pared 3 bases from V and 7 bases from J, leaving 12 bases between. There are 13 residues in the CDR3. The CDR3 DNA is TGTGCCAGCAGTTTGGGAGGGGCAAGTGAAGCTTTCTTT. Translated, it gives CASSLGGASEAFF.